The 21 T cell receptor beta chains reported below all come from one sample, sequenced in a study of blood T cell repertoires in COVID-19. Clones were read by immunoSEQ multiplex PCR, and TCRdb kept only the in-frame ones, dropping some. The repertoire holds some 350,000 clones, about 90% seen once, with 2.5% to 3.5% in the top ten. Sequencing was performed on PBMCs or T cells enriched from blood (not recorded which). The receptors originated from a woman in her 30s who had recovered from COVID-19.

DNA for the CDR3: TGCGCCAGCAGCTTGGGATCCGCGGAGACCCAGTACTTC. Protein product: CASSLGSAETQYF. V gene TRBV5-1 combines with J gene TRBJ2-5; D not resolved. Trimming shortened V by 0 bases and J by 5 bases, and 8 bases separated the two germline ends. The CDR3 is made up of 13 amino acids. CDR1 is SGHRS and CDR2 is YFSETQ in the germline V gene.

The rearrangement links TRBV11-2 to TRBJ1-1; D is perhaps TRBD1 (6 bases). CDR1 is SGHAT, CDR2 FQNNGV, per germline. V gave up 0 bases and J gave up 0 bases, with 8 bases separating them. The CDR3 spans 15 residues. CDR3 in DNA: TGTGCCAGCAGCTTAGATGCAGGGGTGAACACTGAAGCTTTCTTT. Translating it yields CASSLDAGVNTEAFF.

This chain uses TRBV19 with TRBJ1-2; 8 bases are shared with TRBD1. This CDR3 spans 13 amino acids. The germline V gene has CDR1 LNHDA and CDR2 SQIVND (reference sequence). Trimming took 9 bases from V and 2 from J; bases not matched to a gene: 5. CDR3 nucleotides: TGTGCCAGGGCCGGACAGGGAAACTATGGCTACACCTTC. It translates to CARAGQGNYGYTF.

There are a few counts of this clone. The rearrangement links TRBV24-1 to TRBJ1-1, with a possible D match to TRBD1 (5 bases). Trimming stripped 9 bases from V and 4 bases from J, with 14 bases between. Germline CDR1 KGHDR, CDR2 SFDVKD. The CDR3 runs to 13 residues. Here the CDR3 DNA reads TGTGCCACCGGCCAGTCGGGGGGCACTGAAGCTTTCTTT. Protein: CATGQSGGTEAFF.

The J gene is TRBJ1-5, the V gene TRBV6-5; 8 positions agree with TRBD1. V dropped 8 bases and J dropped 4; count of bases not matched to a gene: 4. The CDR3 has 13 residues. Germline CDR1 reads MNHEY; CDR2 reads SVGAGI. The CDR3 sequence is CASRRTGNQPQHF. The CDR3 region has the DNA TGTGCCAGCCGACGGACAGGGAATCAGCCCCAGCATTTT.

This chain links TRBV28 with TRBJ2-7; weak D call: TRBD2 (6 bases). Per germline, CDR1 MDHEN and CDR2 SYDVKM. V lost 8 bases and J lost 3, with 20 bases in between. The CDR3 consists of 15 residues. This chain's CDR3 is CASAIPQGTFYEQYF. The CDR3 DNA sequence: TGTGCCAGCGCCATTCCCCAAGGGACTTTCTACGAGCAGTACTTC.

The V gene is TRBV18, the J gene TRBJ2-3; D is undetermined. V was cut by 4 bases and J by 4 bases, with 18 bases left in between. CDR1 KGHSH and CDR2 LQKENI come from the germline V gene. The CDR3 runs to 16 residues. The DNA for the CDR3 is TGTGCCAGCTCACATGGGCCCTCGCTAAGACCAGATACGCAGTATTTT. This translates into CASSHGPSLRPDTQYF.

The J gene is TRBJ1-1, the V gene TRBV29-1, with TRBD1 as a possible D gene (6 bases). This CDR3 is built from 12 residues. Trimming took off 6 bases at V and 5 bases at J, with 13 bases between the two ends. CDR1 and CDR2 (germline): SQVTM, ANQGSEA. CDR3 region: CSVPGQTTEAFF. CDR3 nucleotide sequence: TGCAGCGTCCCCGGACAGACGACTGAAGCTTTCTTT.

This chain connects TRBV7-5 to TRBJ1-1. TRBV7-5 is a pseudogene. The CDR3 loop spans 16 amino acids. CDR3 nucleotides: TGTGCCAGAAGCTTAGAAGCGGGGGGCTCTGACACTGAAGCTTTCTTT. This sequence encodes CARSLEAGGSDTEAFF.

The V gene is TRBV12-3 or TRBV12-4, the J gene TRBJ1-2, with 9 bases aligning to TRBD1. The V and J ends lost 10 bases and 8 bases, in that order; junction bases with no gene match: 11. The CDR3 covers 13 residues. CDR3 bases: TGTGCCATCGTGATACAGGGGGCAAGGGGCTACACCTTC. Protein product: CAIVIQGARGYTF.

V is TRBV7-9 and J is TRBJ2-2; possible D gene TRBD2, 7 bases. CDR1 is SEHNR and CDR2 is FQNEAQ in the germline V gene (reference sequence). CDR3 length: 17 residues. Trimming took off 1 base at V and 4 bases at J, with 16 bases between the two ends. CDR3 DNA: TGTGCCAGCAGCTTAGGCGGGGGCCGAGGGGGCACCGGGGAGCTGTTTTTT. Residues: CASSLGGGRGGTGELFF.

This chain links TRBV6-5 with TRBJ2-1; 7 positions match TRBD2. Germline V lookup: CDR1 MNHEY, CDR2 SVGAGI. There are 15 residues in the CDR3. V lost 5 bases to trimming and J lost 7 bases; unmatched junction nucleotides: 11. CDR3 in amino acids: CASSTPAGDRNEQFF. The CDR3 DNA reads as TGTGCCAGCAGTACTCCGGCGGGAGATAGGAATGAGCAGTTCTTC.

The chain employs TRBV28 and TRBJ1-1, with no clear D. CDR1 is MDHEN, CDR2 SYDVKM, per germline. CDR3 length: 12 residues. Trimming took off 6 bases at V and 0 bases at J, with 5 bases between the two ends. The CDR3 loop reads CASRSMNTEAFF. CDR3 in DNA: TGTGCCAGCAGGTCAATGAACACTGAAGCTTTCTTT.

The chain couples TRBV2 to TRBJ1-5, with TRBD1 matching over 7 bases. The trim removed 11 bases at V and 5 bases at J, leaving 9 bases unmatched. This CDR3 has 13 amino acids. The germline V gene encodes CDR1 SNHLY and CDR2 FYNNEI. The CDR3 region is CAGSAGGDQPQHF. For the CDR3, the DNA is TGTGCCGGGTCTGCAGGGGGAGATCAGCCCCAGCATTTT.

In nucleotides, the CDR3 is TGTGCCAGTAGTATATTCAGCGGGACGGCTAACTATGGCTACACCTTC. Protein: CASSIFSGTANYGYTF. The chain couples TRBV19 to TRBJ1-2; D is possibly TRBD1 (5 bases). CDR1 and CDR2 from the germline V gene are LNHDA and SQIVND (reference sequence). Trimming pared 2 bases from V and 0 bases from J, leaving 13 bases between. The CDR3 has 16 residues.

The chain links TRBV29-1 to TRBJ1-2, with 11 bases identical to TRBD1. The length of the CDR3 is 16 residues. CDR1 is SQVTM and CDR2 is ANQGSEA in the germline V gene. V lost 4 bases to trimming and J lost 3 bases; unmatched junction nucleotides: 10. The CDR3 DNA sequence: TGCAGCGTTGGGGGACAGGGGGATCTACGGGACTATGGCTACACCTTC. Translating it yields CSVGGQGDLRDYGYTF. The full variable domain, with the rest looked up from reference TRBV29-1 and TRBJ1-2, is SAVISQKPSRDICQRGTSLTIQCQVDSQVTMMFWYRQQPGQSLTLIATANQGSEATYESGFVIDKFPISRPNLTFSTLTVSNMSPEDSSIYLCSVGGQGDLRDYGYTFGSGTRLTVV.

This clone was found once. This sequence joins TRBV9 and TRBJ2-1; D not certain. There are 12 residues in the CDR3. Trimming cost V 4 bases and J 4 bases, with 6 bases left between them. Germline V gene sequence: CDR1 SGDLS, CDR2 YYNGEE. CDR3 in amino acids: CASSPQYNEQFF. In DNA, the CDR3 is TGTGCCAGCAGCCCACAATACAATGAGCAGTTCTTC.

In DNA, the CDR3 is TGCGCCAGCAGCCCCACTAGCTACGAGCAGTACTTC. Protein sequence: CASSPTSYEQYF. The chain combines TRBV10-2 with TRBJ2-7, with D perhaps matching TRBD2 (5 bases). Germline CDR1 and CDR2: WSHSY and SAAADI. Trimming shortened V by 6 bases and J by 3 bases, and 9 bases separated the two germline ends. The CDR3 covers 12 residues.

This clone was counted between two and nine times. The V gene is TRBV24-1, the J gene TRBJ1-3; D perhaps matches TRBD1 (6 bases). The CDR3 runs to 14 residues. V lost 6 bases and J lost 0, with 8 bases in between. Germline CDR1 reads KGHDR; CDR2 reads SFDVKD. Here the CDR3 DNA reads TGTGCCACCAGTAGACAGGACTCTGGAAACACCATATATTTT. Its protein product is CATSRQDSGNTIYF.

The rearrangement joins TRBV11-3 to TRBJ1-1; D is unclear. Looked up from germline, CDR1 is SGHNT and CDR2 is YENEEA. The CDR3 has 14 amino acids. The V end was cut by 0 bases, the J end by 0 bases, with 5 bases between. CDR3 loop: CASSLDHVNTEAFF. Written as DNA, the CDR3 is TGTGCCAGCAGCTTAGATCATGTGAACACTGAAGCTTTCTTT.

The CDR3 sequence: CASSQGQGEESGYTF. The CDR3 DNA is TGCGCCAGCAGCCAAGGACAGGGGGAAGAATCGGGCTACACCTTC. The chain recombines TRBV4-1 with TRBJ1-2; the match to TRBD1 covers 9 bases. Germline CDR1 MGHRA, CDR2 YSYEKL. The CDR3 runs 15 residues. V was clipped by 1 base and J by 8 bases; unmatched bases: 8.